This TCR beta chain was sequenced in a study of cytomegalovirus exposure and HLA in healthy donors (dated by TCRdb to the late 2010s). For the study in its entirety: In an earlier analysis of fewer than 750 of the donors, 250 to 350 Gb of sequence data and some 100 million unique TCR beta sequences from about 180 million T cells were reported. An early release covering some 640 HLA-typed donors comprised 250 to 350 gigabases of sequencing data and some 79 million unique TCR sequences. Of the approximately 400 genotyped donors, about 80% fell in the genetic ancestry cluster associated with self-reported Caucasian donors. The study was designed to test whether signatures of past pathogen exposure could be identified by cataloging public T cell receptors. The study profiled the T cell repertoires of around 700 subjects by immunosequencing and related them to cytomegalovirus serostatus. Besides the first cohort of approximately 670 subjects, a separate validation cohort made up of 120 different subjects was used. High-throughput TCR immunosequencing, statistical association of individual TCRs with disease status, and machine learning were combined to predict cytomegalovirus infection status. To study patterns of TCR occurrence, a later analysis re-analyzed previously published TCR beta repertoires from 600 to 750 donors and added high-resolution HLA genotyping. Rather than drawing on any new phenotypic data, the later analysis identified candidate immune exposures from TCR beta sequences and the way those sequences occurred across donors. In an earlier analysis of 587 of the donors, high-throughput TCR beta sequencing was used to judge whether each TCR beta V gene segment behaved as functional or pseudogenic. Donor age, sex, ethnicity and CMV serostatus were collected together with the repertoire data. A later genetic analysis used genome-wide SNP genotypes for about 65% of the 666 donors, treating that subset as a discovery cohort. All discovery cohort repertoires had been generated using a single sequencing platform. Class I and class II HLA loci were covered by the typing at four-digit resolution. The number of typed donors differed by locus: about 620-630 for A, B, C, DRB1 and DQB1; 500 to 550 for DQA1; some 590 for DPA1; and roughly 490 for DPB1. A handful of DR-DQ haplotypes were handled as single units for association and clustering because linkage in the cohort was strong. Among approximately 370 genotyped donors of the cohort, an average of approximately 220,000 unique TCR beta nucleotide sequences was sequenced per donor, of which about 18% were non-productive.

The library was made by the immunoSEQ multiplex PCR assay. For the multiplex PCR, a mixture combining 60 forward primers for TCR Vbeta segments and 13 reverse primers for TCR Jbeta segments was used. A multiplex PCR assay on genomic DNA amplified the CDR3 region of rearranged TCR beta genes. The Illumina HiSeq System was used to sequence the amplified TCR beta libraries as 87-base-pair reads. In the source study's methods: In a later analysis, approximately 74 million unique TCR beta chains were counted across the 500 to 850 repertoires, and approximately 11 million of these chains were shared by at least two donors. A nearest-neighbor algorithm error-corrected the raw reads and collapsed the reads into unique sequences, merging closely related sequences to remove PCR and sequencing errors. To assign V, D and J gene segments, CDR3 sequences were aligned to IMGT reference sequences. For a sequence to be retained, at least a six-nucleotide match to both a V gene segment and a J gene segment was required. Rearrangements were classified as productive when the CDR3 lacked stop codons and remained in frame with V and J, and all other rearrangements were classified as non-productive. Following IMGT convention, CDR3 was defined as the stretch from the second conserved V-encoded cysteine to the conserved J-encoded phenylalanine. The earlier analysis of some 540 of the donors excluded any sequence lacking an unambiguous match to a single V gene segment. In an earlier analysis of 587 of the donors, a V segment was called functional when productive rearrangements were above 56.7%, and segregating when the standard deviation between donors exceeded 5%. To diagnose cytomegalovirus status from the catalog of TCR beta chain sequences, a statistical classification framework was built. In a later analysis, V and J genes were assigned by comparing TCR nucleotide sequences against IMGT/GENE-DB human TR gene sequences. The TCRdist pipeline was used in a later analysis to assign CDR3 sequences and most-parsimonious VDJ recombination scenarios. In a later analysis, each TCR beta chain was defined by its CDR3 amino acid sequence together with its V-gene family, and reads without a unique V-gene family were excluded. To address suspected cross-contamination and a sequencing artifact, a later analysis removed under 600 highly shared, low-generation-probability nucleotide sequences. A later analysis calculated a clonal expansion index for each public chain from normalized within-repertoire ranks of inferred template counts. In a later analysis, generation probabilities were computed using a VDJ recombination model fitted to out-of-frame rearrangements, and the results were checked against IGoR. A later analysis scored TCR-TCR, TCR-HLA and TCR-CMV co-occurrence with hypergeometric tests, applying a repertoire-size bias correction to TCR pairs. A later analysis estimated false discovery rates by permuting HLA or CMV assignments 20 times. In a later analysis, co-occurring TCRs were grouped using DBSCAN, with TCRdist sequence similarity added in when clustering inside HLA-allele-positive subsets. Repertoires with fewer than 30,000 or more than 120,000 public chains, plus five repertoires with anomalous nucleotide sharing, were excluded from co-occurrence clustering. Held by TCRdb, this immuneACCESS table contains in-frame sequences only and omits some clones. Under half of the omission traces to an unresolved V gene where checked; the cause of the rest is unknown. Clonal size and the V and J genes are those of that table, whereas D and trimming came from the DNA. This sample comprises approximately 160,000 clones, more than 65% of them detected only once. Clones ranked in the top ten supply around 5.4% of the sample.

Broad study findings and their caveats: CMV serostatus was the only immune exposure information available for the cohort. In the study, about 150 TCR beta chains were listed as associated with cytomegalovirus. At a false discovery rate of 0.05, a later analysis linked fewer than 20,000 TCR beta sequences to specific HLA alleles. In vitro tests confirmed that three of the cytomegalovirus-associated TCR beta chains recognize cytomegalovirus antigens. According to the authors, the approach could potentially be generalized to other disease states and immunological phenotypes. Broadly in line with IMGT annotations, most TCR beta V segments showed up in productive rearrangements about 87% or about 30% of the time in an earlier analysis of several hundred of the donors. A later genetic analysis associated a missense DCLRE1C variant with V-gene and J-gene trimming of TCR beta chains, and an independent cohort replicated the association. Because HLA typing was unavailable for some donors at each locus, only the typed subset was used in association tests. Cytomegalovirus status was reported to be diagnosed by the classifier with high specificity and sensitivity in both the original and validation cohorts. In a later analysis, TCR association rates were found to vary across HLA loci, with the most associated TCRs seen for DRB1 alleles and the fewest for HLA-C alleles. The presence/absence analyses assumed that sequencing depth was roughly uniform across donors, and that assumption may not be true. According to a later genetic analysis, donors in an Asian-associated ancestry cluster had fewer N-insertions in productive TCRs than the approximately 690-donor mean. A further reported finding was that TCR beta sequences accurately predicted the HLA-A and HLA-B alleles for most subjects in the first cohort. Because the 87-base-pair reads could not distinguish some IMGT-functional V segments, including TRBV6-2 and TRBV6-3, those segments were excluded. Correlated functional status among segregating V segments might be attributable to linkage disequilibrium, but an unknown experimental factor could not be ruled out. A later analysis found that most CMV-associated TCR beta chains appeared HLA-restricted, with HLA associations seemingly driven largely by CMV exposure. The cohort was sequenced for TCR beta chains only, and without alpha or paired-chain data the features that could be detected were limited. The sequencing pipeline was judged likely to have produced a cluster of highly shared sequence variants as a technical artifact. According to a later analysis, parvovirus B19, influenza, CMV and Epstein-Barr virus appeared linked to several top co-occurrence clusters. In a later analysis, HLA-associated TCR beta chains were found to be more clonally expanded and to have lower generation probabilities than equally common non-associated chains. Assigning TCR associations to individual alleles was difficult when HLA alleles, especially DR and DQ, strongly co-occurred. Most TCR sequences were observed very rarely across donors, whereas some public TCRs were present in many individuals. The earlier analysis of almost 600 of the donors excluded some 16 rarely observed V segments, including chromosome 9 orphons, because counts were too low.

Compared with germline, V lacks 3 bases and J lacks 2 bases; bases without a gene match: 7. CDR3 length: 15 amino acids, cysteine to phenylalanine. Here the CDR3 DNA is all that survives: 45 bases in frame from base 1. CDR1 MDHEN and CDR2 SYDVKM were looked up in the germline V gene. The cohort was made up of 500 to 850 healthy bone marrow donors. At the time of sampling, all cohort members were nominally healthy, though unrecorded immune exposures were likely present. The donor tested CMV seropositive, placing the donor among the roughly 300 seropositive members of the cohort. A peripheral blood sample was collected from each donor, and TCR beta sequencing was performed on peripheral blood mononuclear cells. The Qiagen DNeasy Blood Extraction Kit was used to extract genomic DNA from the blood cell samples. As regards this clone: The antigen it recognizes is unknown. The record has no base qualities; no much larger clone is one base away.

The clonotype comes from a man under 40 in good health and CMV-seropositive. The sample consisted of PBMCs. The sequence links TRBV28 to TRBJ2-7, and 7 bases in between align with TRBD2. The CDR3 protein: CASSLGGLPTYEQYF. The nucleotides read TGTGCCAGCAGTTTGGGAGGGCTCCCCACCTACGAGCAGTACTTC.